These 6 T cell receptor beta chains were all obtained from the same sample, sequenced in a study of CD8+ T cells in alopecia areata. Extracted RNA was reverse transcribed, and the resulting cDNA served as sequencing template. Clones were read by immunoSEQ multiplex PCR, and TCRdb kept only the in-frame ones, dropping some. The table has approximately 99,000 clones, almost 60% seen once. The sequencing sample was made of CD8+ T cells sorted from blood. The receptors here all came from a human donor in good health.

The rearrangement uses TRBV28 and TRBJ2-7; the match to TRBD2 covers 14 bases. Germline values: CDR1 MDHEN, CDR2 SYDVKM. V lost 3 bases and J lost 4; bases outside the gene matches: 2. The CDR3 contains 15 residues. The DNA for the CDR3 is TGTGCCAGCAGTTTGGGGACTAGCGGGGGATACGAGCAGTACTTC. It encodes CASSLGTSGGYEQYF.

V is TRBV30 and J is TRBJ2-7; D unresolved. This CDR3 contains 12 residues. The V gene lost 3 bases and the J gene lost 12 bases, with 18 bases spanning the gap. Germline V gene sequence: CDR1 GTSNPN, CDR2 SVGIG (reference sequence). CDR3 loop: CAWSRGPSELYF. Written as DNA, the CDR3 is TGTGCCTGGAGCCGCGGACCTTCCGAGTTGTACTTC.

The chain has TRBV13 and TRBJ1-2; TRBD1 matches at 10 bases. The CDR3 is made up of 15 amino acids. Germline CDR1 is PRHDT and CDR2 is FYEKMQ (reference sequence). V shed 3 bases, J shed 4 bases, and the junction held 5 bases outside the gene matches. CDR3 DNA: TGTGCCAGCAGCTTGCGACAGGGGGCTAGCTATGGCTACACCTTC. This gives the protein CASSLRQGASYGYTF.

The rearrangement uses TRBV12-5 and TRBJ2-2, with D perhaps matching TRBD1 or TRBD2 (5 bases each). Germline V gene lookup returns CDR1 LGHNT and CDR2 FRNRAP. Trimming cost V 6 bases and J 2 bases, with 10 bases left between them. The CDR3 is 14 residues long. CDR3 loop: CASGGTSNTGELFF. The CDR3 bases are TGTGCTAGTGGGGGGACCAGTAACACCGGGGAGCTGTTTTTT. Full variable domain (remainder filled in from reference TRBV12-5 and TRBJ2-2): DARVTQTPRHKVTEMGQEVTMRCQPILGHNTVFWYRQTMMQGLELLAYFRNRAPLDDSGMPKDRFSAEMPDATLATLKIQPSEPRDSAVYFCASGGTSNTGELFFGEGSRLTVL.

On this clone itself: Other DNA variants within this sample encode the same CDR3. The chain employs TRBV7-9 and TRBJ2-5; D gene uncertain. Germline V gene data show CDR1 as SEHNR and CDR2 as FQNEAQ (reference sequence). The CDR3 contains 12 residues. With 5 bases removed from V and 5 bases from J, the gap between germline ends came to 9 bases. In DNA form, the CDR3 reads TGTGCCAGCAGCCCCCTGGGGGAGACCCAGTACTTC. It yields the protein CASSPLGETQYF.

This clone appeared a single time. The CDR3 nucleotides read TGCGCCAGCAGCCAAGCGAGGGGCAATAACTATGGCTACACCTTC. This translates into CASSQARGNNYGYTF. The chain has TRBV4-3 and TRBJ1-2; D is perhaps TRBD1 (5 bases). Germline CDR1 and CDR2: LGHNA and YSLEER. The CDR3 extends over 15 amino acids. Trimming removed 1 base from V and 1 base from J, with 10 bases in between.